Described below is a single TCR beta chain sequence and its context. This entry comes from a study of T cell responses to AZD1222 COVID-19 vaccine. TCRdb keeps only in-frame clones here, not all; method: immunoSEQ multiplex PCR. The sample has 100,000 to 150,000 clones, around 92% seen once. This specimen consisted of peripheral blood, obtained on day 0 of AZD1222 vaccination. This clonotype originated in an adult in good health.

As DNA, the CDR3 is TGTGCCAGCAGTCCCCCGACTAGCGGGAGCTACGAGCAGTACTTC. Amino acids: CASSPPTSGSYEQYF. This chain links TRBV28 with TRBJ2-7; 12 nucleotides align to TRBD2. Germline V gives CDR1 MDHEN, CDR2 SYDVKM. V gave up 5 bases and J gave up 3 bases; unmatched junction bases: 5. The CDR3 loop spans 15 amino acids.